These T cell receptor beta chains were read from a single sample in a study of control samples from healthy donors and cancer patients. TCRdb's copy holds only in-frame clones and misses some; the assay was immunoSEQ multiplex PCR. The repertoire holds around 250,000 clones, with more than 65% as singletons. The sample was PBMCs. These receptors originate from an older woman with lung cancer. Each CDR3 is given with its conserved first and last residue. D genes are given only for firm matches. Rows may omit the clone size; those that give it use once, few, many or a size class.

>.|TRBJ2-4|TRBV6-5|.
TGTGCCAGCAGTACCCCCGGGACCAACATTCAGTACTTC
CASSTPGTNIQYF
>.|TRBJ1-2|TRBV2|.
TGTGCCAGCAGAGCAGAATTCCACTATGGCTACACCTTC
CASRAEFHYGYTF
>.|TRBJ1-2|TRBV5-1|.
TGCGCCAGCAGCTCCGCGACAGCAAACTATGGCTACACCTTC
CASSSATANYGYTF
>TRBD2|TRBJ2-1|TRBV5-1|.
TGCGCCAGCAGCCGCGGGGGAGGGTCCTACAATGAGCAGTTCTTC
CASSRGGGSYNEQFF
>TRBD1|TRBJ1-5|TRBV28|few
TGTGCCAGCAGGCTCGGACAGGGAATTCAGCCCCAGCATTTT
CASRLGQGIQPQHF
>.|TRBJ2-6|TRBV4-2|.
TGTGCCAGCAGCCCGACACATACTGGGGCCAACGTCCTGACTTTC
CASSPTHTGANVLTF
>.|TRBJ2-1|TRBV1|.
TGCACCAGCAGCCAAGCCGGGGGGCTAGCGAGTTACAATGAGCAGTTCTTC
CTSSQAGGLASYNEQFF
>.|TRBJ1-5|TRBV19|.
TGTGCCAGTAGTATAGCGACACTTAGCAATCAGCCCCAGCATTTT
CASSIATLSNQPQHF
>.|TRBJ2-3|TRBV6-1|.
TGTGCCAGCAGTGAAGCGGGGGGCACAGATACGCAGTATTTT
CASSEAGGTDTQYF
>TRBD1|TRBJ1-2|TRBV19|few
TGTGCCAGTAGTATTGGGACAGGGAGCTATGGCTACACCTTC
CASSIGTGSYGYTF
>TRBD2|TRBJ2-7|TRBV18|once
TGTGCCAGCTCACCACCGGGCGGGGGGCGGCAGTACTTC
CASSPPGGGRQYF
>.|TRBJ2-7|TRBV27|.
TGTGCCAGCAGTTTAGCTCCCCTCTACGAGCAGTACTTC
CASSLAPLYEQYF
>TRBD1|TRBJ1-2|TRBV5-1|few
TGCGCCAGCAGCACCGGACAGGAGACCTATGGCTACACCTTC
CASSTGQETYGYTF
>.|TRBJ1-5|TRBV6-1|once
TGTGCCAGCAGTGAAGGGCCAGGTGGTGATCAGCCCCAGCATTTT
CASSEGPGGDQPQHF
>.|TRBJ2-5|TRBV5-1|.
TGCGCCAGCAGGAACAGGGATCGGGGGGAGACCCAGTACTTC
CASRNRDRGETQYF
>TRBD1|TRBJ1-2|TRBV3-1/TRBV3-2|.
TGTGCCAGCAGCCAGGGTTCACAGACAGGGCTCGCTGGCTACACCTTC
CASSQGSQTGLAGYTF